Following are 27 T cell receptor beta chains from one sample sequenced in a study of cytotoxic CD8 clonotypes in ibrutinib-treated CLL. This table comes from immunoSEQ multiplex PCR, and its TCRdb copy is limited to in-frame clones, with some not included. The sample has around 70,000 clones; roughly 83% are singletons. Material: PBMCs, obtained after 24 months of ibrutinib treatment. The source of these receptors is a human donor with chronic lymphocytic leukemia.

This chain connects TRBV6-6 to TRBJ2-7, with a tentative D call TRBD1 (5 bases). From germline, CDR1 is MNHNY and CDR2 SVGAGI (reference sequence). The CDR3 consists of 14 residues. Trimming pared 2 bases from V and 7 bases from J, leaving 15 bases between. CDR3 protein: CASSYDGRVGEQYF. The CDR3 region has the DNA TGTGCCAGCAGTTACGACGGCAGGGTGGGGGAGCAGTACTTC.

This chain links TRBV28 with TRBJ1-2; D might be TRBD1 (6 bases). There are 12 residues in the CDR3. Trimming cost V 5 bases and J 8 bases, with 12 bases left between them. Germline assignment: CDR1 MDHEN and CDR2 SYDVKM. The CDR3 DNA is TGTGCCAGCAGTCTAACAGGGCGAGGCTACACCTTC. Translation gives CASSLTGRGYTF.

CDR3 residues: CSVLVGNYEQYF. CDR3 DNA: TGCAGCGTTCTGGTAGGGAACTACGAGCAGTACTTC. The chain is built from TRBV29-1 and TRBJ2-7, with unresolved D. Germline V gene lookup returns CDR1 SQVTM and CDR2 ANQGSEA. The CDR3 extends over 12 amino acids. V lost 5 bases and J lost 3, with 11 bases in between.

The V and J genes are TRBV7-8 and TRBJ1-5; no clear D gene. Germline V lookup: CDR1 SGHVS, CDR2 FQNEAQ. This CDR3 region has 14 residues. V gave up 1 base and J gave up 0 bases, with 4 bases separating them. DNA of the CDR3: TGTGCCAGCAGCTTAGTCGATAGCAATCAGCCCCAGCATTTT. Its translation is CASSLVDSNQPQHF.

The rearrangement uses TRBV28 and TRBJ1-2, with D perhaps TRBD1 (5 bases). The V end was cut by 7 bases, the J end by 6 bases, with 24 bases between. Germline V gene sequence: CDR1 MDHEN, CDR2 SYDVKM. The CDR3 has 16 amino acids. The DNA for the CDR3 is TGTGCCAGCATGCCGGGGCAGTTGAGGTTTCTCCATGGCTACACCTTC. This encodes CASMPGQLRFLHGYTF.

This clone was seen a few times. Within the sample, other DNA sequences also encode this same CDR3. CDR3 sequence: CASERTPAYEQYF. CDR3 in DNA: TGCGCCAGCGAGCGGACCCCCGCCTACGAGCAGTACTTC. V usage is TRBV5-1 and J usage is TRBJ2-7; tentatively, D is TRBD2 (5 bases). The CDR3 loop spans 13 amino acids. Germline V gene lookup returns CDR1 SGHRS and CDR2 YFSETQ. Trimming took off 7 bases at V and 2 bases at J, with 13 bases between the two ends. Looking up the rest from reference TRBV5-1 and TRBJ2-7 gives the full variable domain: KAGVTQTPRYLIKTRGQQVTLSCSPISGHRSVSWYQQTPGQGLQFLFEYFSETQRNKGNFPGRFSGRQFSNSRSEMNVSTLELGDSALYLCASERTPAYEQYFGPGTRLTVT.

This clone was observed a few times. CDR3 coding DNA: TGTGCCACCAGCAGAGATCACGACCGAGATGAAGCTTTCTTT. Its translation is CATSRDHDRDEAFF. The chain uses TRBV15 and TRBJ1-1; D is unresolved. Deletions cut 0 bases from V and 7 bases from J, with 12 bases between. Germline CDR1 and CDR2: LNHNV and YYDKDF (reference sequence). CDR3 length equals 14 residues.

This clone was recorded a few times. The rearrangement joins TRBV6-5 to TRBJ2-7; 9 bases map to TRBD1. Germline values: CDR1 MNHEY, CDR2 SVGAGI. The CDR3 covers 16 residues. Unmatched junction bases numbered 9, after V lost 4 bases and J lost 2 bases. CDR3 DNA: TGTGCCAGCAGTTCACAAGGACAGGGGAAGCCCTACGAGCAGTACTTC. This gives the protein CASSSQGQGKPYEQYF.

V is TRBV5-1 and J is TRBJ2-7, with D unresolved. V was clipped by 4 bases and J by 2 bases, with 7 bases between them. The CDR3 has 12 residues. CDR1 is SGHRS, CDR2 YFSETQ, per germline. The CDR3 sequence is CASSPPPYEQYF. The CDR3 coding sequence is TGCGCCAGCAGCCCCCCGCCCTACGAGCAGTACTTC.

The table lists this clone with a count of one. The V call is TRBV5-1, the J call TRBJ2-3, with 7 nucleotides matching TRBD1. The CDR3 spans 15 residues. Germline V CDR1 and CDR2: SGHRS, YFSETQ. Germline trimming cut 0 bases from V and 4 bases from J; bases unmatched to any gene: 5. The CDR3 DNA follows: TGCGCCAGCAGCTTGGAAGGGGGCTTTGCAGATACGCAGTATTTT. Translated: CASSLEGGFADTQYF.

This clone was observed a handful of times. V and J are TRBV10-2 and TRBJ1-5; 9 nucleotides match TRBD1. This CDR3 comprises 15 residues. The ends lost 6 bases at V and 5 bases at J; junction bases unmatched: 8. CDR1 is WSHSY and CDR2 is SAAADI in the germline V gene. The DNA for the CDR3 is TGCGCCAGCAGCTGGACAGGGGCCCAAGATCAGCCCCAGCATTTT. It encodes CASSWTGAQDQPQHF.

The chain has TRBV7-6 and TRBJ1-5; tentative D call: TRBD1 (5 bases). V was clipped by 1 base and J by 5 bases, with 15 bases between them. This CDR3 is 16 amino acids long. Looked up from germline, CDR1 is SGHVS and CDR2 is FNYEAQ. The CDR3 coding sequence is TGTGCCAGCAGCTTAGAGGCGGGACGGAACGATCAGCCCCAGCATTTT. As protein: CASSLEAGRNDQPQHF.

This clone was detected only once. The gene calls are TRBV6-6 and TRBJ1-5; D remains unclear. Germline lookup yields CDR1 MNHNY and CDR2 SVGAGI (reference sequence). Trimming removed 4 bases from V and 5 bases from J, with 18 bases in between. This CDR3 is 16 amino acids long. The CDR3 sequence is CASSSPSRSFHQPQHF. The CDR3 nucleotides are TGTGCCAGCAGTTCCCCGTCCAGGTCCTTCCATCAGCCCCAGCATTTT.

V gene TRBV5-5 combines with J gene TRBJ1-1; perhaps TRBD1 as D (5 bases). The V gene's germline CDR1 is SGHKS and CDR2 YYEKEE (reference sequence). Trimming removed 3 bases from V and 1 base from J, with 16 bases in between. The CDR3 is 16 residues long. The DNA of the CDR3 is TGTGCCAGCAGCTGGAACCAGGGCCCGAGGAACACTGAAGCTTTCTTT. Encoded protein: CASSWNQGPRNTEAFF.

V usage is TRBV9 and J usage is TRBJ2-5; 7 positions match TRBD1. From germline, CDR1 is SGDLS and CDR2 YYNGEE. The CDR3 totals 14 residues. J gave up 3 bases and V 4 bases, and 6 bases lay outside the gene matches. For the CDR3, the DNA is TGTGCCAGCAGCCTGACGGGGACAGAAGAGACCCAGTACTTC. It yields the protein CASSLTGTEETQYF.

The chain carries TRBV11-1 and TRBJ1-2, with D possibly matching TRBD1 (5 bases). V lost 2 bases and J lost 6, with 16 bases in between. Germline CDR1 reads SGHAT; CDR2 reads FQDESV (reference sequence). The CDR3 is 15 amino acids. The DNA of the CDR3 is TGTGCCAGCAGCTTAACTGGCTGGGGGTTTGATGGCTACACCTTC. Translating gives CASSLTGWGFDGYTF.

This chain uses TRBV29-1 with TRBJ2-3; 10 bases match TRBD2. The junction had 6 bases not matched to a gene; V was cut back by 3 bases and J by 0 bases. Germline values: CDR1 SQVTM, CDR2 ANQGSEA. The CDR3 totals 16 residues. In DNA form, the CDR3 reads TGCAGCGTTGATAGGACTAGCGGCCCTAGCACAGATACGCAGTATTTT. Translating gives CSVDRTSGPSTDTQYF.

The J gene is TRBJ1-4, the V gene TRBV19; the match to TRBD1 covers 7 bases. The ends lost 4 bases at V and 3 bases at J; junction bases unmatched: 5. Germline assignment: CDR1 LNHDA and CDR2 SQIVND (reference sequence). There are 15 residues in the CDR3. CDR3 bases: TGTGCCAGTAGTAGCAGGGGGTCGGCTAATGAAAAACTGTTTTTT. As protein: CASSSRGSANEKLFF. Full variable domain (remainder filled in from reference TRBV19 and TRBJ1-4): DGGITQSPKYLFRKEGQNVTLSCEQNLNHDAMYWYRQDPGQGLRLIYYSQIVNDFQKGDIAEGYSVSREKKESFPLTVTSAQKNPTAFYLCASSSRGSANEKLFFGSGTQLSVL.

V usage is TRBV5-1 and J usage is TRBJ2-3; D remains ambiguous. This CDR3 is built from 13 residues. Germline values: CDR1 SGHRS, CDR2 YFSETQ. Trimming pared 4 bases from V and 0 bases from J, leaving 6 bases between. As DNA, the CDR3 is TGCGCCAGCAGCCAAGGAAGCACAGATACGCAGTATTTT. Amino acid sequence: CASSQGSTDTQYF.

The chain joins TRBV6-1 to TRBJ2-7; 10 bases match TRBD2. The CDR3 extends over 14 amino acids. Per the germline V gene, CDR1 is MNHNS and CDR2 is SASEGT. The trim removed 8 bases at V and 6 bases at J, leaving 10 bases unmatched. CDR3 nucleotides: TGTGCCAGCCATAAACTAGCGGGATCCCCCGAGCAGTACTTC. It yields the protein CASHKLAGSPEQYF.

J is TRBJ2-1 and V is TRBV10-3; TRBD2 is a possible D gene (7 bases). Germline loops: CDR1 ENHRY, CDR2 SYGVKD. The CDR3 sequence is 12 residues long. V lost 0 bases to trimming and J lost 11 bases, with 8 bases between them. The CDR3 sequence: CAISESGGQQFF. The CDR3 bases are TGTGCCATCAGTGAGTCGGGGGGGCAGCAGTTCTTC.

The chain links TRBV25-1 to TRBJ2-5; D gene ambiguous. V gave up 3 bases and J gave up 3 bases, with 14 bases separating them. The germline V gene encodes CDR1 MGHDK and CDR2 SYGVNS. CDR3 length: 15 residues. CDR3 DNA sequence: TGTGCCAGCAGTGACCCCGGGCCGGGCAAAGAGACCCAGTACTTC. Its protein is CASSDPGPGKETQYF.

The rearrangement joins TRBV28 to TRBJ2-7; 11 bases map to TRBD2. Trimming removed 5 bases from V and 4 bases from J; junction bases left unmatched: 19. The germline V gene has CDR1 MDHEN and CDR2 SYDVKM. CDR3 length: 19 amino acids. CDR3 amino acids: CASSPTGDRVSGRGYEQYF. The CDR3 DNA reads TGTGCCAGCAGTCCAACGGGGGACAGAGTTAGCGGGAGGGGTTACGAGCAGTACTTC.

This chain joins TRBV7-6 and TRBJ1-1, with 10 nucleotides matching TRBD1. From germline, CDR1 is SGHVS and CDR2 FNYEAQ. V gave up 6 bases and J gave up 3 bases; unmatched junction bases: 10. The CDR3 sequence is 16 residues long. The CDR3 loop reads CASSLTGGWVDTEAFF. The CDR3 region has the DNA TGTGCCAGCAGTTTGACAGGGGGCTGGGTCGACACTGAAGCTTTCTTT.

V usage is TRBV28 and J usage is TRBJ1-3; possible D gene TRBD1, 5 bases. The CDR3 spans 15 residues. Trimming removed 5 bases at V and 1 base at J, with 12 bases between. Germline assignment: CDR1 MDHEN and CDR2 SYDVKM. Here the CDR3 DNA reads TGTGCCAGCAGTCGCAGGTGGGGGTCTGGAAACACCATATATTTT. Amino acid sequence: CASSRRWGSGNTIYF.

V usage is TRBV6-6 and J usage is TRBJ1-3; 9 nucleotides match TRBD1. This CDR3 has 16 amino acids. Unmatched junction bases numbered 9, after V lost 5 bases and J lost 4 bases. Germline values: CDR1 MNHNY, CDR2 SVGAGI (reference sequence). CDR3 sequence (DNA): TGTGCCAGCAGTCGTGGACAGGGGCATATCGGAAACACCATATATTTT. It translates to CASSRGQGHIGNTIYF.

The rearrangement uses TRBV28 and TRBJ2-3; D could derive from TRBD1 or TRBD2 (5 bases each). Germline V lookup: CDR1 MDHEN, CDR2 SYDVKM. Trimming took 2 bases from V and 2 from J, leaving 11 bases between them. This CDR3 is built from 15 residues. The CDR3 is CASSLPGTLTDTQYF. The CDR3 DNA reads TGTGCCAGCAGTTTACCAGGGACCCTCACAGATACGCAGTATTTT.